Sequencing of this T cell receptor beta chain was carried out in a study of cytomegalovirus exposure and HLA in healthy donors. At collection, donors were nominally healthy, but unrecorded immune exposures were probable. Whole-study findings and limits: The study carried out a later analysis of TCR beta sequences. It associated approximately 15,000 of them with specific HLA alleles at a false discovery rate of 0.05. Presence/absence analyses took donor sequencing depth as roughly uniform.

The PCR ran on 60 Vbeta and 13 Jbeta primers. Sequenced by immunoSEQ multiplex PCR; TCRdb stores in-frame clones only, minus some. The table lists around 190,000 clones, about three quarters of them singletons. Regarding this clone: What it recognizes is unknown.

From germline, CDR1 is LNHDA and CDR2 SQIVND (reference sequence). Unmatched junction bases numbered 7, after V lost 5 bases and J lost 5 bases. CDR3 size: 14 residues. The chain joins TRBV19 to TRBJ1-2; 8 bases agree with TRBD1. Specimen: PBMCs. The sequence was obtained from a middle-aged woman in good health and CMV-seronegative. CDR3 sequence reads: CASSPQDREYGYTF. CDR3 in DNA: TGTGCCAGTAGTCCCCAGGACAGGGAGTATGGCTACACCTTC.